Below, one TCR beta chain is given with its context. Antigen specificity is unknown. The sample is drawn from a study of T cell responses to AZD1222 COVID-19 vaccine. On the study more broadly: Pooled samples include second doses given at about 4 or 12 weeks.

Study-wide findings and caveats: Mostly white British, mostly female donors; authors suggested clonal diversity may be underestimated.

Sequencing used immunoSEQ multiplex PCR; TCRdb keeps in-frame clones, though not all of them. Of some 100,000 clones listed, 85% to 90% are singletons. Germline V gene lookup returns CDR1 MGHRA and CDR2 YSYEKL. Trimming took off 7 bases at V and 7 bases at J, with 20 bases between the two ends. The CDR3 length is 14 residues. The specimen comprised peripheral blood, sampled on day 0 of AZD1222 vaccination. The chain couples TRBV4-1 to TRBJ2-7; D is possibly TRBD1 or TRBD2 (5 bases each). The source is an adult in good health. The CDR3 spells CASTPLGGTREQYF. The CDR3 region has the DNA TGCGCCAGCACCCCGCTAGGTGGGACGAGGGAGCAGTACTTC.